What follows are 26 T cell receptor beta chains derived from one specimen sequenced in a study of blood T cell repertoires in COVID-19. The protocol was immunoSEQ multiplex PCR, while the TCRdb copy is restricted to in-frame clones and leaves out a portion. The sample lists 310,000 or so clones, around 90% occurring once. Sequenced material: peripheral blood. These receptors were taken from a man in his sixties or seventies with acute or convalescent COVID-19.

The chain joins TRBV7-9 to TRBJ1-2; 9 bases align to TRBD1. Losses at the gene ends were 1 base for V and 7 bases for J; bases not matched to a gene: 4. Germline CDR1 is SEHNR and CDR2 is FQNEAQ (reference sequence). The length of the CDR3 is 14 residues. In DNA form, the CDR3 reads TGTGCCAGCAGCTTAGGAAGGGACAGGGTTGGCTACACCTTC. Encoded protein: CASSLGRDRVGYTF.

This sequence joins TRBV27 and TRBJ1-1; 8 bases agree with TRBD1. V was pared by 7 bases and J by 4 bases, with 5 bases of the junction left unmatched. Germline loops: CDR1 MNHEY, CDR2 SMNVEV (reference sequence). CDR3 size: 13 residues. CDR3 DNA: TGTGCCAGCAACAGACAGGGGAGCACTGAAGCTTTCTTT. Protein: CASNRQGSTEAFF.

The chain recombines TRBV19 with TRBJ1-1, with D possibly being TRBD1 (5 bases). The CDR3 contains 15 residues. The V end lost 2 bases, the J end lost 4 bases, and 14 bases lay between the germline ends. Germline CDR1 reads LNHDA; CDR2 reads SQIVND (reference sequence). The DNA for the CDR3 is TGTGCCAGTAGTATATCACTCAGGGTCAGCACTGAAGCTTTCTTT. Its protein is CASSISLRVSTEAFF.

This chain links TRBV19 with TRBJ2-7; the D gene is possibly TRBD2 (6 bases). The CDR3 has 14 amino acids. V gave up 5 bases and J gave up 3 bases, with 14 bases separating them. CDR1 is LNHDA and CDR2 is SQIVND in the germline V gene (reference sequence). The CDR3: CASSLRGHNYEQYF. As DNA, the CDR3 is TGTGCCAGTAGTCTGCGGGGCCATAACTACGAGCAGTACTTC.

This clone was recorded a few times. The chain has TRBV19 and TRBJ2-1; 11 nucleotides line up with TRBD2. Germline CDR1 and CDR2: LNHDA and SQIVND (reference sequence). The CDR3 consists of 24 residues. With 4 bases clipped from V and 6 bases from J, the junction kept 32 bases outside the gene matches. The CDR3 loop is CASSSLYLGTGKGTRTSGLNEQFF. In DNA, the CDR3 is TGTGCCAGTAGTAGTCTTTATCTCGGGACAGGGAAGGGGACGCGGACTAGCGGGCTCAATGAGCAGTTCTTC.

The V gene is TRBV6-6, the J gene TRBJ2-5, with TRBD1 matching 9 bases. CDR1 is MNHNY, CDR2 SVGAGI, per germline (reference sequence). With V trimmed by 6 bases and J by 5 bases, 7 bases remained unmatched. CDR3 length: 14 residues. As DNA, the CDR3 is TGTGCCAGCAGCCGTGGACAGGGGCGGGAGACCCAGTACTTC. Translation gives CASSRGQGRETQYF.

The CDR3 DNA sequence: TGCGCCAGTAGGGGACAGGAGTCAATGAACACTGAAGCTTTCTTT. This sequence encodes CASRGQESMNTEAFF. The gene calls are TRBV5-1 and TRBJ1-1, with 8 bases lining up with TRBD1. Germline CDR1 SGHRS, CDR2 YFSETQ. This CDR3 contains 15 residues. J was trimmed by 0 bases and V by 8 bases; bases with no gene match: 9.

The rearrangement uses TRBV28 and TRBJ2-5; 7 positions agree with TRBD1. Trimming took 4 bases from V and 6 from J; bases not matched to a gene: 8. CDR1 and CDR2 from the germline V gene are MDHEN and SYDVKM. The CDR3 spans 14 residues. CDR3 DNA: TGTGCCAGCAGTTCAACGGACAGGCTAAAGACCCAGTACTTC. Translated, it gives CASSSTDRLKTQYF.

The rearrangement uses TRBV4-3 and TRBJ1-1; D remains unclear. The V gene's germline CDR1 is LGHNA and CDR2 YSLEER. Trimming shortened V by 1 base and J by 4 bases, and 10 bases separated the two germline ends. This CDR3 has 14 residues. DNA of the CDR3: TGCGCCAGCAGCCAAGCGGCCCGGAGCACTGAAGCTTTCTTT. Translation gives CASSQAARSTEAFF.

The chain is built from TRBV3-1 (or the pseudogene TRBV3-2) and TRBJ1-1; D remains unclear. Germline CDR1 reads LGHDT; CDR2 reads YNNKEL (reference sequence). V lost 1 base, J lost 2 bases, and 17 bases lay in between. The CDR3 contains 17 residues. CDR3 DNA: TGTGCCAGCAGCCAAGGGCTCGTAAGACTTTACAACACTGAAGCTTTCTTT. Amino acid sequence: CASSQGLVRLYNTEAFF.

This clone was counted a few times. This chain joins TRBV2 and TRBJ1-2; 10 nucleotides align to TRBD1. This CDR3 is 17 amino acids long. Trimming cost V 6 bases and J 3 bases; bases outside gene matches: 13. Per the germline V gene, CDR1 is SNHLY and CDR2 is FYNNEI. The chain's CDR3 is CASRTGTGVRSDYGYTF. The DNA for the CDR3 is TGTGCCAGCAGAACCGGGACAGGGGTGCGGTCGGACTATGGCTACACCTTC.

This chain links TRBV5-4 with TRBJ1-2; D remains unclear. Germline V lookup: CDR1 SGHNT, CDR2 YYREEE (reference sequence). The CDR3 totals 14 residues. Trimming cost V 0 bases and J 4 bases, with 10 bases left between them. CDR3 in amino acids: CASSLGLRSYGYTF. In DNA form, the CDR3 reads TGTGCCAGCAGCTTGGGGTTAAGGAGCTATGGCTACACCTTC.

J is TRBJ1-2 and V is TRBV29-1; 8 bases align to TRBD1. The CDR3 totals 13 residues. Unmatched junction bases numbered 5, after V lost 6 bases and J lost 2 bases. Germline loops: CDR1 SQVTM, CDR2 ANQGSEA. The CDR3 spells CSVKRQGNYGYTF. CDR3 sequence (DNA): TGCAGCGTGAAGAGACAGGGGAACTATGGCTACACCTTC.

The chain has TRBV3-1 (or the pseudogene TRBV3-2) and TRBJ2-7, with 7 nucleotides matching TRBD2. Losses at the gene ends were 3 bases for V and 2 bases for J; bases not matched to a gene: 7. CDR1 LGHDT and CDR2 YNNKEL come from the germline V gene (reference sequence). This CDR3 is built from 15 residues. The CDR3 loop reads CASSHLPGGAYEQYF. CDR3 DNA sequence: TGTGCCAGCAGCCATCTCCCTGGGGGGGCCTACGAGCAGTACTTC.

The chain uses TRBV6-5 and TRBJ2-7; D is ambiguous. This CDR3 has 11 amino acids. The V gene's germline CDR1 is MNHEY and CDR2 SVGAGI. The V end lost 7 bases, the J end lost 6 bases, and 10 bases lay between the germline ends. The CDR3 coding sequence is TGTGCCAGCACCTCCCGTAGCGAGCAGTACTTC. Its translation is CASTSRSEQYF.

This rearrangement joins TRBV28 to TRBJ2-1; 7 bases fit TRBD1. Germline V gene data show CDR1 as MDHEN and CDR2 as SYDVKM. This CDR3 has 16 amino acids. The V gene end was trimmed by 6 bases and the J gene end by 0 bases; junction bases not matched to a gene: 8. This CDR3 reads CASREAGGSSYNEQFF. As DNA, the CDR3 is TGTGCCAGCAGGGAGGCAGGGGGAAGCTCCTACAATGAGCAGTTCTTC.

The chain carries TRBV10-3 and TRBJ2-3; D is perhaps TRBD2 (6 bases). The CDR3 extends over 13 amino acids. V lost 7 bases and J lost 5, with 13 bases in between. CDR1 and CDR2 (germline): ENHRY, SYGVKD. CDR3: CAITGGAGDTQYF. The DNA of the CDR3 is TGTGCCATCACCGGAGGGGCAGGAGATACGCAGTATTTT.

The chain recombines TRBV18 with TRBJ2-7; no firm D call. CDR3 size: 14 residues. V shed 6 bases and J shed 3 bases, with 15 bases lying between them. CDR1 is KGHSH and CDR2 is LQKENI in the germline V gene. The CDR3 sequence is CASSPESTFYEQYF. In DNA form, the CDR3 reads TGTGCCAGCTCTCCCGAGAGCACGTTCTACGAGCAGTACTTC.

The CDR3 DNA is TGCGCCAGCAGCCAGAGCATCGACAGACTTAATCAGCCCCAGCATTTT. Its translation is CASSQSIDRLNQPQHF. This chain joins TRBV4-3 and TRBJ1-5, with a weak D call TRBD1 (5 bases). The CDR3 covers 16 residues. V lost 3 bases and J 4 bases, leaving 16 bases between the germline ends. Germline CDR1 and CDR2: LGHNA and YSLEER.

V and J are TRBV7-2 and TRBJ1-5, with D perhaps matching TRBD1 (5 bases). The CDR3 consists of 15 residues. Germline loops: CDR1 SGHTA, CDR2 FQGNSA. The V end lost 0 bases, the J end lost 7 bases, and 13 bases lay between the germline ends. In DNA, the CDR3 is TGTGCCAGCAGCTTAGCGCAGGGAATCTGGCAGCCCCAGCATTTT. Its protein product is CASSLAQGIWQPQHF.

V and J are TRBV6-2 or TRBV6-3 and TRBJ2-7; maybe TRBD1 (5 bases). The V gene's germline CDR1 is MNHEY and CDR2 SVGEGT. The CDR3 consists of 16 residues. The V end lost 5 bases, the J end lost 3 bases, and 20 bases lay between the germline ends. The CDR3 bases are TGTGCCAGCAGTCCCCCTGGCCTCGACAGAGACTACGAGCAGTACTTC. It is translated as CASSPPGLDRDYEQYF.

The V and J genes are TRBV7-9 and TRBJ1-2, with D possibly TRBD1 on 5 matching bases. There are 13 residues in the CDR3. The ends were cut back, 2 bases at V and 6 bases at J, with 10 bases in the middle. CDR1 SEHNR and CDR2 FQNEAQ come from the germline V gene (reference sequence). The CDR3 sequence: CASSLRGQDGYTF. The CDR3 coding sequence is TGTGCCAGCAGCTTAAGGGGTCAGGATGGCTACACCTTC.

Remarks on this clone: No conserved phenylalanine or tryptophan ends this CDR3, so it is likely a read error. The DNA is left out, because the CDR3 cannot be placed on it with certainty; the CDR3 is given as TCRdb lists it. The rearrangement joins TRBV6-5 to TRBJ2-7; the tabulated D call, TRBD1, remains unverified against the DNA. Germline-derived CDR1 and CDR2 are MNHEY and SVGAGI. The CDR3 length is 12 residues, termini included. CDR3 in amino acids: CATGGRRTGGSG.

The CDR3 is CASSPLVRPGRASYNEQFF. CDR3 coding DNA: TGTGCCAGCAGTCCCCTCGTCCGACCCGGGAGGGCTTCCTACAATGAGCAGTTCTTC. This chain joins TRBV28 and TRBJ2-1; 8 nucleotides line up with TRBD2. Germline V lookup: CDR1 MDHEN, CDR2 SYDVKM. The V segment lost 5 bases and the J segment 1 base; nucleotides outside the gene matches: 16. The CDR3 is made up of 19 amino acids.

The CDR3 DNA follows: TGTGCCAGCAGTCCCTTGGACAGGGCCAACGTCCTGACTTTC. It yields the protein CASSPLDRANVLTF. The rearrangement uses TRBV28 and TRBJ2-6; D possibly corresponds to TRBD1 (5 bases). V lost 5 bases, J lost 5 bases, and 10 bases lay in between. Germline lookup yields CDR1 MDHEN and CDR2 SYDVKM. The CDR3 runs 14 residues.

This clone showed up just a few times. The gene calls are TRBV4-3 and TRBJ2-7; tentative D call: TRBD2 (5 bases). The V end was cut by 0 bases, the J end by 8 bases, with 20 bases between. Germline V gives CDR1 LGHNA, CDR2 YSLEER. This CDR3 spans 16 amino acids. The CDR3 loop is CASSQDPTTVGVQQYF. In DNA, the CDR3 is TGCGCCAGCAGCCAAGACCCGACTACCGTCGGGGTACAGCAGTACTTC.